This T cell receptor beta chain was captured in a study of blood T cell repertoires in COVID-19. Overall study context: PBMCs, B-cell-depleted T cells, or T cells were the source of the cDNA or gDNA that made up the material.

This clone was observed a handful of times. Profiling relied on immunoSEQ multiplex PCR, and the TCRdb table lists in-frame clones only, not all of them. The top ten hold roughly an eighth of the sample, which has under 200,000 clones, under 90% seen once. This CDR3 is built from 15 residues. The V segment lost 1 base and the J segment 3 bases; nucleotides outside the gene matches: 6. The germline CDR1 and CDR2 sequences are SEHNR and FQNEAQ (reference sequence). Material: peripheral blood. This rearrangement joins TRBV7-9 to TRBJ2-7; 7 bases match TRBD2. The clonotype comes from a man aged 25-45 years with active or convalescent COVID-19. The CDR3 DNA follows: TGTGCCAGCAGCTTAGGCGGGAGTGGACGCTACGAGCAGTACTTC. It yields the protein CASSLGGSGRYEQYF.